These T cell receptor beta chains were read from a single sample in a study of blood T cell repertoires in COVID-19. Assay: immunoSEQ multiplex PCR; the TCRdb copy retains only in-frame clones and omits some. In the table there are a few hundred thousand clones, approximately 84% of which are singletons. Material for sequencing was PBMCs or T cells enriched from blood (not recorded which). The receptor set was obtained from a man aged 25 to 45 who had recovered from COVID-19. CDR3s include the opening cysteine and the closing phenylalanine or tryptophan. Fields, in order: J gene, V gene, clone size, CDR3 length, D gene, CDR3 protein, CDR3 DNA. The D gene is left open where the match is weak. Where a row states a size, it is once, few, many or the class of an expanded clone; other rows omit it.

TRBJ2-1 TRBV5-1 NA 13 NA CASSLDRYNEQFF TGCGCCAGCAGCTTGGATCGCTACAATGAGCAGTTCTTC
TRBJ2-7 TRBV28 NA 14 NA CASSFGQGFLEQYF TGTGCCAGCAGTTTTGGGCAGGGCTTTCTCGAGCAGTACTTC
TRBJ1-1 TRBV30 NA 15 TRBD1 CAWSKSDRPNTEAFF TGTGCCTGGAGTAAATCGGACAGGCCGAACACTGAAGCTTTCTTT
TRBJ2-1 TRBV6-4 NA 15 NA CASSVERSSYNEQFF TGTGCCAGCAGTGTAGAACGGTCCTCCTACAATGAGCAGTTCTTC
TRBJ1-2 TRBV9 NA 15 NA CASSVDGGAGFGYTF TGTGCCAGCAGCGTAGATGGTGGGGCAGGGTTCGGCTACACCTTC
TRBJ2-1 TRBV5-4 NA 15 TRBD2 CASSLPSGGNNEQFF TGTGCCAGCAGCCTCCCTAGCGGGGGTAACAATGAGCAGTTCTTC
TRBJ1-5 TRBV27 NA 15 TRBD1 CASSFLAGQNQPQHF TGTGCCAGCAGTTTCTTGGCGGGACAGAATCAGCCCCAGCATTTT
TRBJ1-1 TRBV27 NA 15 TRBD1 CASSFWDRMNTEAFF TGTGCCAGCAGTTTCTGGGACAGGATGAACACTGAAGCTTTCTTT
TRBJ2-3 TRBV24-1 few 16 NA CATSDLTVGRTDTQYF TGTGCCACCAGTGATTTGACAGTTGGAAGAACAGATACGCAGTATTTT
TRBJ2-7 TRBV5-6 NA 13 NA CASSFQGSYEQYF TGTGCCAGCAGCTTTCAGGGATCCTACGAGCAGTACTTC
TRBJ2-5 TRBV11-3 once 15 TRBD2 CASSGTSGGKETQYF TGTGCCAGCAGTGGGACTAGCGGGGGGAAAGAGACCCAGTACTTC
TRBJ1-3 TRBV3-1/TRBV3-2 NA 17 TRBD1 CASSQPGQTYSGNTIYF TGTGCCAGCAGCCAACCGGGACAGACTTACTCTGGAAACACCATATATTTT
TRBJ2-4 TRBV4-1 NA 18 TRBD2 CASSQAPLAGTAKNIQYF TGCGCCAGCAGCCAAGCCCCTCTAGCGGGGACGGCCAAAAACATTCAGTACTTC
TRBJ2-1 TRBV15 few 16 TRBD2 CATSRGSGRGFNEQFF TGTGCCACCAGCAGAGGGAGCGGGAGGGGATTCAATGAGCAGTTCTTC
TRBJ2-6 TRBV7-6 NA 17 TRBD1 CASSPGQGRTGANVLTF TGTGCCAGCAGCCCGGGACAGGGGAGGACCGGGGCCAACGTCCTGACTTTC
TRBJ2-5 TRBV7-9 NA 16 TRBD1 CASSLVPDRGFETQYF TGTGCCAGCAGCTTAGTCCCCGACAGGGGGTTTGAGACCCAGTACTTC
TRBJ2-1 TRBV6-5 NA 14 TRBD2 CASSYRGTNNEQFF TGTGCCAGCAGTTACCGAGGGACTAACAATGAGCAGTTCTTC
TRBJ1-4 TRBV5-1 NA 12 NA CASSLPSEKLFF TGCGCCAGCAGCTTGCCTAGTGAAAAACTGTTTTTT
TRBJ1-5 TRBV3-1/TRBV3-2 once 14 NA CASSQGLLNQPQHF TGTGCCAGCAGCCAAGGACTTCTCAATCAGCCCCAGCATTTT
TRBJ2-1 TRBV24-1 NA 16 TRBD2 CATSDRDSGLADEQFF TGTGCCACCAGTGACCGAGACTCGGGACTAGCGGATGAGCAGTTCTTC
TRBJ1-5 TRBV4-1 once 15 TRBD1 CASSQDDRGNQPQHF TGCGCCAGCAGCCAAGACGACAGGGGGAATCAGCCCCAGCATTTT
TRBJ2-3 TRBV27 NA 16 TRBD1 CASSRTGTGYSDTQYF TGTGCCAGCAGCCGTACCGGGACAGGGTACTCAGATACGCAGTATTTT
TRBJ2-7 TRBV18 once 13 NA CASSPDRQYEQYF TGTGCCAGCTCACCCGACAGACAGTACGAGCAGTACTTC
TRBJ2-7 TRBV7-9 NA 13 TRBD2 CASILAGGDEQYF TGTGCCAGCATCTTAGCGGGAGGGGACGAGCAGTACTTC
TRBJ2-2 TRBV19 NA 15 TRBD1 CASRTDRWNTGELFF TGTGCCAGTAGAACGGACAGGTGGAACACCGGGGAGCTGTTTTTT
TRBJ1-6 TRBV24-1 NA 13 NA CATSAQGNSPLHF TGTGCCACCAGTGCCCAGGGGAATTCACCCCTCCACTTT
TRBJ1-5 TRBV9 NA 15 NA CASSQGSQSNQPQHF TGTGCCAGCAGCCAGGGGTCACAGAGCAATCAGCCCCAGCATTTT
TRBJ1-6 TRBV4-1 NA 15 NA CASSQVRQLNSPLHF TGCGCCAGCAGCCAAGTTAGACAGCTTAATTCACCCCTCCACTTT
TRBJ2-6 TRBV2 NA 18 TRBD1 CASHSSGQLFSGANVLTF TGTGCCAGCCACAGTTCGGGACAGTTGTTCTCTGGGGCCAACGTCCTGACTTTC